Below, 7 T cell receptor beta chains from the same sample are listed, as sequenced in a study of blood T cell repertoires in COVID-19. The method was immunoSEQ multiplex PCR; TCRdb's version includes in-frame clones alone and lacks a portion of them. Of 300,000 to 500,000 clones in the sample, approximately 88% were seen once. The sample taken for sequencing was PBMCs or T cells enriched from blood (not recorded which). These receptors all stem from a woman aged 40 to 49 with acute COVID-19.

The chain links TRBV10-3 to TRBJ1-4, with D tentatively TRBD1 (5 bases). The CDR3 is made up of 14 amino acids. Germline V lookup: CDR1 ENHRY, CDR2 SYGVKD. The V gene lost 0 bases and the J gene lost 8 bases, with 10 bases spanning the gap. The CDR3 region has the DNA TGTGCCATCAGTGAGTCGGGGGGGAAGGAAAAACTGTTTTTT. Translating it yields CAISESGGKEKLFF.

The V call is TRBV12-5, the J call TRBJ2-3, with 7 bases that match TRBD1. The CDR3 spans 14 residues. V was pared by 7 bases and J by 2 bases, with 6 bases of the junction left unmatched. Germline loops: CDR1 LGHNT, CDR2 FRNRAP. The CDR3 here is CASEVRGLTDTQYF. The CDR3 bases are TGTGCTAGTGAAGTTAGGGGGCTCACAGATACGCAGTATTTT.

DNA of the CDR3: TGTGCCAGCAGCTTGGCCGCGACTAGGAGGGGGGAGCTGTTTTTT. This translates into CASSLAATRRGELFF. This chain uses TRBV5-6 with TRBJ2-2; possibly TRBD2 for D (6 bases). Germline-derived CDR1 and CDR2 are SGHDT and YYEEEE. This CDR3 region has 15 residues. V was clipped by 0 bases and J by 8 bases, with 14 bases between them.

CDR3 sequence reads: CAGVAGENNEKLFF. In nucleotides, the CDR3 is TGTGCCGGAGTAGCTGGGGAGAATAATGAAAAACTGTTTTTT. The chain has TRBV30 and TRBJ1-4; D is unresolved. V was cut by 8 bases and J by 4 bases, with 17 bases left in between. The germline V gene encodes CDR1 GTSNPN and CDR2 SVGIG (reference sequence). The CDR3 runs to 14 residues.

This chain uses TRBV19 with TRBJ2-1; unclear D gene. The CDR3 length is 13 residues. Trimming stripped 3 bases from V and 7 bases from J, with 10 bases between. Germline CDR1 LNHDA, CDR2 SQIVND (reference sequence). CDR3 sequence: CASSMASSNEQFF. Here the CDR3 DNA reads TGTGCCAGTAGTATGGCCTCCTCTAATGAGCAGTTCTTC.

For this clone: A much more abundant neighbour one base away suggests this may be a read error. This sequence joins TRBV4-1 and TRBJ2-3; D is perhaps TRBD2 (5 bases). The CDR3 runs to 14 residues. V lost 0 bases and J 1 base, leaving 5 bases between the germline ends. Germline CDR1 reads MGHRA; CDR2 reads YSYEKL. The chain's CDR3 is CASSQDGGTDTQYF. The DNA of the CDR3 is TGCGCCAGCAGCCAAGACGGGGGCACAGATACGCAGTATTTT.

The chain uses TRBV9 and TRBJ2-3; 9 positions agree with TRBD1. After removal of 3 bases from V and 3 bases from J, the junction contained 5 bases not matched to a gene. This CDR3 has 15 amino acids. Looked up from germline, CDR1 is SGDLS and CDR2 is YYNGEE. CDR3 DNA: TGTGCCAGCAGCGGGGGACAGGGAAGAACAGATACGCAGTATTTT. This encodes CASSGGQGRTDTQYF.